This entry features one TCR beta chain sequence. Its antigen remains undetermined. Base-call qualities are not available, and no considerably larger clone is one nucleotide away. This specimen belongs to a study of blood T cell repertoires in COVID-19 (dated by TCRdb to 2018 to 2021). Regarding the research as a whole: Collaborator samples came from the United States, Italy and Spain and covered acute and convalescent phases of COVID-19. HLA class I and class II types, where available, came from metadata supplied by the sample provider rather than from assay-based typing. Deeply sampled blood TCRbeta repertoires from subjects exposed to, actively infected with, or recovered from COVID-19 were included in the dataset. Nearly every sample came with metadata listing a de-identified subject ID, COVID-19 status, age in years and sex. The repertoires were released in a freely available public database intended as a resource for research on the immune response to SARS-CoV-2. The prospective study material was composed of cDNA or gDNA derived from T cells, B-cell-depleted T cells, or PBMCs. Samples were obtained from the ongoing ImmuneRACE study (first 160 participants) and from 950 to 1,500 subjects provided by 6 global collaborators. Study-wide conclusions, independent of this receptor: The quantity of clinical and demographic metadata differed by source and by participant and was supplied without curation.

The immunoSEQ Assay, a bias-controlled multiplex PCR, was used to amplify TCRbeta CDR3 regions from genomic DNA. In the original analysis: The number of nucleated cells in each sample was estimated from the amplification of reference gene primers within the assay. Sequence reads were collapsed and filtered to measure the absolute abundance of every unique TCRbeta CDR3 rearrangement. Productive Simpson clonality was computed per sample as the square root of Simpson's diversity index over productive rearrangements. Drawn from immuneACCESS, this table holds only the in-frame rearrangements with V and J called that TCRdb kept. Clones are partly lost; checked studies trace under half to an unresolved V gene and leave the rest unexplained. V and J calls and clone size are copied from that table; D and trimming were computed from the DNA. The sample data list about 190,000 clones, and roughly 85% of these were observed just once. The ten largest clones capture over 9.5% of the sample.

Each collaborating institution followed its own protocols to collect whole blood in K2EDTA tubes. Collaborator samples were shipped for TCRbeta analysis as frozen whole blood, isolated PBMCs, or DNA extracted from either sample type. Its CDR3 holds 13 amino acids, cysteine through phenylalanine. Solely the CDR3 DNA is kept, with 39 bases framed from the first base. Sequences SNHLY (CDR1) and FYNNEI (CDR2) are obtained from the germline V gene. Trimming at the junction amounts to 5 bases on V and 5 bases on J, and the germline ends lie 12 bases apart. Sequenced material: peripheral blood. The sequence was obtained from an elderly woman with active or convalescent COVID-19. The chain links TRBV2 with TRBJ1-1; no confident D gene assignment can be made. CDR3 protein: CASSLVAGTEAFF. The sequenced DNA is TGTGCCAGCAGTTTAGTAGCGGGTACTGAAGCTTTCTTT.